This T cell receptor (beta chain) was captured by sequencing in a study of PD-1 blockade in classical Hodgkin lymphoma. This sample's time point: newly diagnosed, previously untreated cHL patient sample. Magnetic negative selection was used to purify CD4+ T cells from PBMCs that had been thawed. Libraries were prepared by immunoSEQ multiplex PCR; TCRdb keeps only in-frame clonotypes and omits some of them. The sample consists of nearly 35,000 clones, about 89% of them appearing once. Source material: CD4+ T cells from blood. This clonotype was obtained from a human donor with classical Hodgkin lymphoma.

The CDR3 here is CAISGERELSYEQYF. CDR3 DNA sequence: TGTGCCATCAGTGGGGAGCGGGAGCTCTCCTACGAGCAGTACTTC. The rearrangement uses TRBV10-3 and TRBJ2-7, with 8 bases that match TRBD2. Germline CDR1 is ENHRY and CDR2 is SYGVKD. J was trimmed by 0 bases and V by 4 bases; bases with no gene match: 5. This CDR3 region has 15 residues.